The 29 T cell receptor beta chains listed next were all sequenced from one sample in a study of blood T cell repertoires in COVID-19 (dated by TCRdb to 2018 to 2021). Libraries were constructed by the immunoSEQ multiplex PCR assay. TCRdb re-hosts the immuneACCESS table, in-frame sequences only. Its copies lack some clones; in the studies checked, an unresolved V gene accounts for under half of them, and the cause for the rest is not known. Counted in this sample were 70,000 to 100,000 clones; 80% to 90% of them appeared once. The biggest ten clones account for roughly 8.1% of the sample. What was sequenced was peripheral blood. All receptors derive from a woman aged 70 to 79 with acute or convalescent COVID-19.

This chain connects TRBV7-9 to TRBJ2-7, with 7 bases matching TRBD1. Germline V gene sequence: CDR1 SEHNR, CDR2 FQNEAQ (reference sequence). CDR3 length: 13 amino acids. Unmatched junction bases numbered 3, after V lost 5 bases and J lost 2 bases. CDR3 in DNA: TGTGCCAGCAGCCAGGGGACAGCCTACGAGCAGTACTTC. This translates into CASSQGTAYEQYF.

The rearrangement links TRBV4-1 to TRBJ1-6, with 9 bases lining up with TRBD1. Germline CDR1 MGHRA, CDR2 YSYEKL. With 0 bases clipped from V and 9 bases from J, the junction kept 9 bases outside the gene matches. This CDR3 contains 17 residues. The CDR3 sequence: CASSQDGQGQGVSPLHF. The CDR3 DNA reads as TGCGCCAGCAGCCAAGATGGGCAGGGACAGGGCGTTTCACCCCTCCACTTT.

The V gene is TRBV3-1 (or the pseudogene TRBV3-2), the J gene TRBJ1-6, with D unclear. The length of the CDR3 is 13 residues. Trimming removed 4 bases from V and 8 bases from J, with 9 bases in between. The germline gives CDR1 LGHDT, CDR2 YNNKEL (reference sequence). The CDR3 region is CASSPLYDSPLHF. In nucleotides, the CDR3 is TGTGCCAGCAGCCCCCTGTATGATTCACCCCTCCACTTT.

The chain couples TRBV6-1 to TRBJ2-1; possible D gene TRBD2, 5 bases. This CDR3 is 15 amino acids long. Germline CDR1 is MNHNS and CDR2 is SASEGT. V was cut by 0 bases and J by 4 bases, with 10 bases left in between. The CDR3 nucleotides read TGTGCCAGCAGTGAAGCCCGGACTTCATACAATGAGCAGTTCTTC. Residues: CASSEARTSYNEQFF.

The chain has TRBV11-2 and TRBJ2-1; 7 nucleotides line up with TRBD1. Per the germline V gene, CDR1 is SGHAT and CDR2 is FQNNGV. The CDR3 extends over 16 amino acids. With 5 bases clipped from V and 4 bases from J, the junction kept 11 bases outside the gene matches. The CDR3 reads CASSRGSGQPYNEQFF. CDR3 bases: TGTGCCAGCAGCCGCGGTTCGGGACAGCCATACAATGAGCAGTTCTTC.

The rearrangement links TRBV12-5 to TRBJ1-1; D uncertain. The CDR3 runs to 13 residues. Germline CDR1 reads LGHNT; CDR2 reads FRNRAP. V shed 5 bases and J shed 3 bases, with 10 bases lying between them. CDR3 region: CASGPSSDTEAFF. The CDR3 DNA follows: TGTGCTAGTGGTCCCAGCAGCGACACTGAAGCTTTCTTT.

V gene TRBV10-1 combines with J gene TRBJ2-6; D perhaps matches TRBD1 (6 bases). CDR3 length: 15 amino acids. The V and J ends lost 5 bases and 0 bases respectively, with 8 bases between them. CDR1 is WNHNN and CDR2 is SYGVQD in the germline V gene (reference sequence). This CDR3 reads CASSPRGSGANVLTF. The CDR3 DNA sequence: TGCGCCAGCAGTCCCAGGGGCTCTGGGGCCAACGTCCTGACTTTC.

The chain has TRBV30 and TRBJ2-7; the D is unclear. V lost 0 bases and J lost 6, with 12 bases in between. Germline lookup yields CDR1 GTSNPN and CDR2 SVGIG (reference sequence). The CDR3 runs to 13 residues. The CDR3 sequence is CAWSVWQVPEQYF. The CDR3 coding sequence is TGTGCCTGGAGTGTTTGGCAGGTCCCCGAGCAGTACTTC.

CDR3 coding DNA: TGTGCCTGGACACCAGACTCTGGGGCCAACGTCCTGACTTTC. It codes for CAWTPDSGANVLTF. This rearrangement joins TRBV30 to TRBJ2-6; D is uncertain. V dropped 4 bases and J dropped 0 bases, with 7 bases sitting between them. Germline values: CDR1 GTSNPN, CDR2 SVGIG (reference sequence). The CDR3 covers 14 residues.

This chain uses TRBV27 with TRBJ1-2; 9 bases fit TRBD1. The trim removed 9 bases at V and 8 bases at J, leaving 16 bases unmatched. Per germline, CDR1 MNHEY and CDR2 SMNVEV (reference sequence). The CDR3 is 15 residues long. The CDR3 protein is CARKKPGQGTRGYTF. CDR3 DNA: TGTGCCAGAAAGAAACCGGGACAGGGTACTCGCGGCTACACCTTC.

The chain joins TRBV5-1 to TRBJ1-6, with D perhaps matching TRBD1 (5 bases). CDR1 is SGHRS, CDR2 YFSETQ, per germline. The CDR3 loop spans 15 amino acids. With 1 base removed from V and 6 bases from J, the gap between germline ends came to 11 bases. In nucleotides, the CDR3 is TGCGCCAGCAGCTTGCTAGGTAGGGGTAATTCACCCCTCCACTTT. Protein sequence: CASSLLGRGNSPLHF.

The chain recombines TRBV4-2 with TRBJ2-3; possibly TRBD2 for D (6 bases). The germline CDR1 and CDR2 sequences are LGHNA and YNFKEQ. This CDR3 has 14 amino acids. The V and J ends lost 5 bases and 2 bases respectively, with 11 bases between them. The DNA for the CDR3 is TGTGCCAGCAGCGAGGGACTTTACACAGATACGCAGTATTTT. It specifies CASSEGLYTDTQYF.

This chain uses TRBV7-2 with TRBJ2-1; D gene uncertain. Trimming stripped 3 bases from V and 3 bases from J, with 18 bases between. The germline CDR1 and CDR2 sequences are SGHTA and FQGNSA. The CDR3 is 17 amino acids. The DNA for the CDR3 is TGTGCCAGCAGCTTCGACTGGCCGGATGCGGACTACAATGAGCAGTTCTTC. Translation gives CASSFDWPDADYNEQFF.

Concerning this clone itself: Other DNA sequences of this sample code for an identical CDR3. The chain carries TRBV6-5 and TRBJ1-5; a weak D match, TRBD1 (6 bases). CDR1 and CDR2 (germline): MNHEY, SVGAGI. With 0 bases removed from V and 7 bases from J, the gap between germline ends came to 10 bases. This CDR3 spans 14 amino acids. CDR3 sequence: CASSYSGGSQPQHF. The CDR3 nucleotides are TGTGCCAGCAGTTACTCTGGGGGCTCCCAGCCCCAGCATTTT.

The chain links TRBV2 to TRBJ2-3, with D perhaps TRBD1 (5 bases). Trimming removed 9 bases from V and 0 bases from J, with 10 bases in between. Germline V lookup: CDR1 SNHLY, CDR2 FYNNEI. This CDR3 has 13 amino acids. CDR3 DNA sequence: TGTGCCAGAGGAAAGGGGAGCACAGATACGCAGTATTTT. Protein: CARGKGSTDTQYF.

The CDR3 is CASSLGTPDNGDTQYF. CDR3 DNA: TGTGCCAGCAGCTTAGGGACCCCGGACAATGGTGATACGCAGTATTTT. The chain couples TRBV7-6 to TRBJ2-3; the D gene is possibly TRBD1 (5 bases). Trimming took off 1 base at V and 6 bases at J, with 17 bases between the two ends. CDR3 length: 16 residues. Germline V lookup: CDR1 SGHVS, CDR2 FNYEAQ.

The rearrangement uses TRBV2 and TRBJ1-1; D uncertain. CDR1 and CDR2 from the germline V gene are SNHLY and FYNNEI. V lost 3 bases to trimming and J lost 4 bases, with 9 bases between them. The CDR3 covers 13 residues. CDR3 DNA sequence: TGTGCCAGCAGTGATGCTGTGGCCACTGAAGCTTTCTTT. The encoded protein is CASSDAVATEAFF.

Note on this clone: Germline is not matched at one junction end, which may reflect a read error. The V gene is TRBV6-5, the J gene TRBJ2-3; D not resolved. There are 13 residues in the CDR3. The germline V gene encodes CDR1 MNHEY and CDR2 SVGAGI. CDR3 loop: CASRYYDGDTQYF. CDR3 coding DNA: TGTGCCAGCAGGTACTACGACGGGGATACGCAGTATTTT.

The V and J genes are TRBV4-1 and TRBJ1-2; TRBD1 is a possible D gene (6 bases). Germline V gene data show CDR1 as MGHRA and CDR2 as YSYEKL. Trimming left V 5 bases short and J 2 bases short, with 12 bases between. The CDR3 runs 14 residues. The CDR3 region is CASSLPGTNYGYTF. Here the CDR3 DNA reads TGCGCCAGCAGCTTACCCGGGACAAACTATGGCTACACCTTC.

The rearrangement uses TRBV5-1 and TRBJ2-1, with D maybe TRBD2 (6 bases). CDR3 length equals 15 residues. Germline CDR1 SGHRS, CDR2 YFSETQ. V was cut by 6 bases and J by 9 bases, with 22 bases left in between. The DNA for the CDR3 is TGCGCCAGCACGTTTCTTGCGGGGAGCGACGGTGAGCAGTTCTTC. Protein sequence: CASTFLAGSDGEQFF.

The V call is TRBV19, the J call TRBJ2-1; TRBD1 matches 8 bases. V trimming: 5 bases; J trimming: 7 bases; junction bases outside the gene matches: 13. Germline loops: CDR1 LNHDA, CDR2 SQIVND (reference sequence). CDR3 length: 16 residues. The CDR3: CASSFGGGQGENEQFF. As DNA, the CDR3 is TGTGCCAGTAGTTTTGGAGGTGGACAGGGTGAAAATGAGCAGTTCTTC.

V is TRBV6-6 and J is TRBJ1-1, with a weak D call TRBD1 (5 bases). The CDR3 length is 14 residues. CDR1 and CDR2 from the germline V gene are MNHNY and SVGAGI (reference sequence). Trimming removed 4 bases at V and 3 bases at J, with 12 bases between. In nucleotides, the CDR3 is TGTGCCAGCAGTTCCAGGGAAGGGGACACTGAAGCTTTCTTT. Translated: CASSSREGDTEAFF.

The chain has TRBV6-5 and TRBJ1-4; 8 nucleotides agree with TRBD1. J was trimmed by 8 bases and V by 6 bases; bases with no gene match: 11. The V gene's germline CDR1 is MNHEY and CDR2 SVGAGI. CDR3 size: 15 residues. The CDR3 sequence is CASRDRDRTLEKLFF. The CDR3 nucleotides are TGTGCCAGCAGGGACAGGGACAGAACACTCGAAAAACTGTTTTTT.

The V gene is TRBV28, the J gene TRBJ1-2; 9 bases match TRBD1. The V gene end was trimmed by 6 bases and the J gene end by 5 bases; junction bases not matched to a gene: 7. The CDR3 runs 14 residues. CDR1 is MDHEN, CDR2 SYDVKM, per germline. The DNA of the CDR3 is TGTGCCAGCAGCCACAGGGGGCTAGAATATGGCTACACCTTC. Amino acids: CASSHRGLEYGYTF.

The chain joins TRBV30 to TRBJ1-4, with TRBD1 identical over 7 bases. Germline values: CDR1 GTSNPN, CDR2 SVGIG (reference sequence). Trimming cost V 2 bases and J 11 bases; bases outside gene matches: 11. CDR3 length: 14 amino acids. The CDR3 DNA reads as TGTGCCTGGAGTCCACGGGACAGTCCAACCAAACTGTTTTTT. It codes for CAWSPRDSPTKLFF.

This clone was seen more than once but under ten times. The chain employs TRBV7-9 and TRBJ1-6, with D maybe TRBD1 (6 bases). There are 13 residues in the CDR3. Germline V gene lookup returns CDR1 SEHNR and CDR2 FQNEAQ (reference sequence). Trimming left V 5 bases short and J 5 bases short, with 7 bases between. CDR3 DNA: TGTGCCAGCAGCGGACAGAATAATTCACCCCTCCACTTT. Amino acid sequence: CASSGQNNSPLHF.

The chain has TRBV18 and TRBJ2-5, with 12 bases aligning to TRBD1. The CDR3 totals 15 residues. V lost 1 base and J lost 5; bases outside the gene matches: 2. Germline CDR1 KGHSH, CDR2 LQKENI. CDR3 coding DNA: TGTGCCAGCTCACCACGGGACAGGGGGCAGGAGACCCAGTACTTC. This codes for CASSPRDRGQETQYF.

The rearrangement links TRBV3-1 (or the pseudogene TRBV3-2) to TRBJ1-5, with 11 bases aligning to TRBD1. Germline V gives CDR1 LGHDT, CDR2 YNNKEL (reference sequence). V was pared by 3 bases and J by 2 bases, with 9 bases of the junction left unmatched. This CDR3 comprises 18 residues. DNA of the CDR3: TGTGCCAGCAGCCAGGGACAGGGGGGTTTTAGGGGCAATCAGCCCCAGCATTTT. This sequence encodes CASSQGQGGFRGNQPQHF.

This clone has just a few counts. The chain links TRBV5-1 to TRBJ2-7; tentative D call: TRBD1 (5 bases). From germline, CDR1 is SGHRS and CDR2 YFSETQ. V was clipped by 5 bases and J by 3 bases, with 21 bases between them. The CDR3 is 16 amino acids. The CDR3 reads CASSYPSDTHIYEQYF. In nucleotides, the CDR3 is TGCGCCAGCAGTTACCCCTCGGACACCCATATCTACGAGCAGTACTTC.